The clone carrying this T cell receptor beta chain was counted a few times. Its target is not known. This sample stems from a study of radiotherapy plus CTLA-4 blockade in lung cancer. As for the study in general: Among enrolled patients, 15% to 20% responded and roughly 28% achieved disease control. Overall study findings and caveats: Reports identified early blood T cell clone dynamics, with interferon-beta, as the best response predictor. After treatment with radiotherapy plus ipilimumab, TCR clones that came from the tumor expanded in blood.

Profiling relied on immunoSEQ multiplex PCR, and the TCRdb table lists in-frame clones only, not all of them. The sample holds around 40,000 clones; 70% to 80% are singletons and the top ten take 9.8%. CDR3 length: 13 amino acids. From germline, CDR1 is SNHLY and CDR2 FYNNEI. The V end lost 9 bases, the J end lost 8 bases, and 14 bases lay between the germline ends. In chemo-refractory metastatic non-small-cell lung cancer, patients got ipilimumab CTLA-4 blockade together with focal radiation. This clonotype originated in a human donor with non-small cell lung cancer who had stable disease on radiotherapy plus ipilimumab. The gene calls are TRBV2 and TRBJ1-6; D remains ambiguous. The specimen comprised peripheral blood, sampled from a patient treated with radiotherapy plus ipilimumab. The CDR3 region is CASTPPGYSPLHF. Here the CDR3 DNA reads TGTGCCAGTACCCCCCCCGGGTATTCACCCCTCCACTTT. The full variable domain, completed using reference TRBV2 and TRBJ1-6, is EPEVTQTPSHQVTQMGQEVILRCVPISNHLYFYWYRQILGQKVEFLVSFYNNEISEKSEIFDDQFSVERPDGSNFTLKIRSTKLEDSAMYFCASTPPGYSPLHFGNGTRLTVT.